These T cell receptor beta chains were read from a single sample in a study of neurological immune-mediated disorders. From the 5' RACE reads, TCRdb called clonotypes with MiXCR, one entry per CDR3 protein. The table shows about 53,000 distinct CDR3 sequences, with more than 8.5% occurring only once. Sequenced sample: PBMCs. The receptors originated from a woman between 40 and 50 years old in good health. CDR3s include the opening cysteine and the closing phenylalanine or tryptophan. The D gene is left open where the match is weak. Only some rows state a clone size, as once, few, many or a class for expanded clones.

d_call j_call clone_size v_call cdr3_nt cdr3_aa
TRBD2 TRBJ2-3 few TRBV3-1 TGTGCCAGCAGCCAATTGCCTAGCGGTAACACAGATACGCAGTATTTT CASSQLPSGNTDTQYF
NA TRBJ1-5 many TRBV6-1 TGTGCCACGTTAGGACGGACGGTTAGCAATCAGCCCCAGCATTTT CATLGRTVSNQPQHF
NA TRBJ2-3 many TRBV12-3/TRBV12-4 TGTGCCAGCAGTTTAGGAGGCAGGCCAGATACGCAGTATTTT CASSLGGRPDTQYF
NA TRBJ1-2 many TRBV2 TGTGCCAGCAGGAAGGGGACGGCGAACTATGGCTACACCTTC CASRKGTANYGYTF
NA TRBJ1-2 few TRBV4-1 TGCGCCAGCAGCCAAGAAGGCAGGTCTTCCCTAGCTAACTATGGCTACACCTTC CASSQEGRSSLANYGYTF
NA TRBJ1-5 many TRBV5-1 TGCGCCAGCAGCCCGGACAGTAATCAGCCCCAGCATTTT CASSPDSNQPQHF
NA TRBJ2-1 many TRBV12-3/TRBV12-4 TGTGCCAGCAAGTTTACGCCCGCGGCTGATGAGCAGTTCTTC CASKFTPAADEQFF
NA TRBJ2-5 many TRBV20-1 TGCAGTGCTAGGGCAGCCGTCAAAGAGACCCAGTACTTC CSARAAVKETQYF
NA TRBJ2-2 NA TRBV5-1 TGCGCCAGCAGCAACCCTGGGGGCACCGGGGAGCTGTTTTTT CASSNPGGTGELFF
NA TRBJ2-3 once TRBV12-3/TRBV12-4 TGTGCCAGCAGCTTCAAGGGGGGGGGAGGAGGGGATGCGCAGTATTTC CASSFKGGGGGDAQYF
NA TRBJ1-5 NA TRBV7-2 TGTGCCAGCAGTCGAGGTGATAGCAATCAGCCCCGGCACTTT CASSRGDSNQPRHF
NA TRBJ1-1 NA TRBV7-2 TGTGCCAGCCGCTTTGGGTTTTCTAGCACTGAAGCTTTCTTT CASRFGFSSTEAFF
NA TRBJ2-1 many TRBV7-2 TGTGCCAGCAGCTTAGCCGCACGTTACAATGAGCAGTTCTTC CASSLAARYNEQFF
NA TRBJ2-7 many TRBV6-5 TGTGCCAGCAGTTACTCGATTGTGGGTACAAGCTCCTACGAGCAGTACTTC CASSYSIVGTSSYEQYF
NA TRBJ1-1 NA TRBV7-2 TGTGCCAGCAGCTTATTAGCAGTGAAGAACACTGAAGCTTTCTTT CASSLLAVKNTEAFF
NA TRBJ2-7 once TRBV20-1 TGCAGTGCTAGTGGGGTCCGACGGGGCGAAAAGTACTTC CSASGVRRGEKYF
NA TRBJ1-1 many TRBV27 TGTGCCAGCAGTTTATGGGGAGGAAGGAGAGGTGAAGCTTTCTTT CASSLWGGRRGEAFF
NA TRBJ1-1 many TRBV5-5 TGTGCCAGCAGCTTGGAGGGAGGACCGGTTGAAGCTTTCTTT CASSLEGGPVEAFF
NA TRBJ2-1 NA TRBV5-1 TGCGCCAGCAGCTTGGACTGGCATGAGCAGTTCTTC CASSLDWHEQFF
NA TRBJ2-7 many TRBV6-6 TGTGCCACCAAGGGGGAGGGGGAGCAGTACTTC CATKGEGEQYF
TRBD1 TRBJ2-7 many TRBV27 TGTGCCAGCAGTTTCTCTGGGACAGCCTACGAGCAGTACTTC CASSFSGTAYEQYF
NA TRBJ2-1 many TRBV6-5 TGTGCCAGCAGTTACTCGTGGAAGGCCTCCTACAATGAGCAGTTCTTC CASSYSWKASYNEQFF
NA TRBJ2-1 many TRBV7-9 TGTGCCAGCAGCTTAGCAGGAAGCTCCTACAATGAGCAGTTCTTC CASSLAGSSYNEQFF
NA TRBJ1-5 many TRBV6-5 TGTGCCAGCAGCCATTCGTTTGGGCAGATTATGGGTCCCCAGCATTTT CASSHSFGQIMGPQHF
NA TRBJ1-5 many TRBV7-3 TGTGCCAGCAGCCCGGGATCAGGTCAGCCCCAGCATTTT CASSPGSGQPQHF
TRBD1 TRBJ2-7 many TRBV29-1 TGCAGCGCCGGTGGGACAGGCTACGAGCAGTACTTC CSAGGTGYEQYF
TRBD2 TRBJ2-1 many TRBV7-2 TGTGCCAGCAGCTTAGTTGGGACTAGCGGGAACAATGAGCAGTTCTTC CASSLVGTSGNNEQFF
NA TRBJ1-6 many TRBV7-2 TGTGCCAGCAGCAGGGTAGCGGGCTATCAAAATTCACCCCTCCACTTT CASSRVAGYQNSPLHF
NA TRBJ1-2 many TRBV20-1 TGCAGTGCTAGAGATACGGGCGACCCCACGTATGGCTACACCTTC CSARDTGDPTYGYTF
NA TRBJ2-7 many TRBV6-1 TGTGCCAGCAGAGCTAACTACGAGCAGTACTTC CASRANYEQYF
NA TRBJ2-7 many TRBV29-1 TGCAGCGTTTCGACGGTTAGCTCCTACGAGCAGTACTTC CSVSTVSSYEQYF
TRBD1 TRBJ1-1 NA TRBV25-1 TGTGCCAGCAGTGACTCCCCGGACAGGGACACTGAAGCTTTCTTT CASSDSPDRDTEAFF
NA TRBJ1-2 many TRBV29-1 TGCAGCGTTGACCCTCAAGGGGGGGAGTATGGCTACACCTTC CSVDPQGGEYGYTF
NA TRBJ2-1 NA TRBV4-2 TGTGCCAGCAGCCAAGAGGGGGGGCTAGCCGGAGAAAATGAGCAGTTCTTC CASSQEGGLAGENEQFF
TRBD1 TRBJ1-1 medium-sized TRBV5-1 TGCGCCAGCAGCGAATTTATACAGGGGGCCACTGAAGCTTTCTTT CASSEFIQGATEAFF
NA TRBJ2-7 many TRBV7-3 TGTGCCAGCACCCCTCGGGGGCCACACGGGCAGTACTTC CASTPRGPHGQYF
TRBD1 TRBJ2-1 many TRBV6-5 TGTGCCAGCAGTGCCGGGACAGGCGCCTACAATGAGCAGTTCTTC CASSAGTGAYNEQFF
NA TRBJ2-1 many TRBV7-3 TGTGCCAGCAGCTTAGACTTCGCGGGAGAGCAGTTCTTC CASSLDFAGEQFF
NA TRBJ1-6 many TRBV21-1 TGTGCCAGCAGCCTGAAGGGACGAAATTCACCCCTCCACTTT CASSLKGRNSPLHF
TRBD2 TRBJ2-2 once TRBV27 TGTGCCAGCAGTTGTAGGCTAGCGGGAGGGAACGGGGAGCTGTTTTTT CASSCRLAGGNGELFF
NA TRBJ2-6 NA TRBV7-9 TGTGCCAGCAGGGACGGACCGATCTCTCTGGCCAACGTCCTGACTTTC CASRDGPISLANVLTF
NA TRBJ1-1 many TRBV12-3/TRBV12-4 TGTGCCAGCAGTTTTACCCAGGGCATCTCTGAAGCTTTCTTT CASSFTQGISEAFF
TRBD2 TRBJ2-5 many TRBV10-3 TGTGCCATCAGTGCCTGGCGGGAGAGTCTCGGGGCACAAGAGACCCAGTACTTC CAISAWRESLGAQETQYF
NA TRBJ2-4 many TRBV5-6 TGTGCCAGCAGCTTGCAATCTGACACCATTCAGTACTTC CASSLQSDTIQYF
TRBD2 TRBJ2-5 many TRBV7-2 TGTGCCAGCAGCTTTATGGACCTAGCGGGCGAAGAGACCCAGTACTTC CASSFMDLAGEETQYF
NA TRBJ2-5 many TRBV20-1 TGCAGTGCCTTCCTGGGGTACCAAGAGACCCAGTACTTC CSAFLGYQETQYF
TRBD1 TRBJ1-5 many TRBV20-1 TGCAGTGCCCCCTGGACAGGGAGGGGCAGCAATCAGCCCCAGCATTTT CSAPWTGRGSNQPQHF
NA TRBJ2-7 many TRBV6-5 TGTGCCAGCAGTAGTCCTAGCGTAAGCTCCTACGAGCAGTACTTC CASSSPSVSSYEQYF
TRBD2 TRBJ2-5 many TRBV7-2 TGTGCCAGCAGCTGGGGGGGGGACCAGTACTTC CASSWGGDQYF
NA TRBJ2-5 many TRBV6-2/TRBV6-3 TGTGCCAGCAGTTCGTACGCGTCAGTCGAGACCCAGTACTTC CASSSYASVETQYF
NA TRBJ1-1 many TRBV13 TGTGCCAGCAGTAACTACAGGGACACTGAAGCTTTCTTT CASSNYRDTEAFF
NA TRBJ2-1 many TRBV25-1 TGTGCCAGCAGTGATCGGCGGAAGCCCTACAATGAGCAGTTCTTC CASSDRRKPYNEQFF
TRBD1 TRBJ1-1 many TRBV5-6 TGTGCCAGCAGTCGACAGGGTGCGAGAAGCACTGAAGCTTTCTTT CASSRQGARSTEAFF
NA TRBJ1-2 many TRBV7-2 TGTGCCAGCAGCGCCACCGGACAGAACTATGGCTACACCTTC CASSATGQNYGYTF
NA TRBJ2-5 many TRBV7-8 TGTGCCAGCAGCTTAACCTATACGGGTGTGGGAGCGCCCCAGTACTTC CASSLTYTGVGAPQYF
TRBD1 TRBJ1-2 few TRBV25-1 TGTGCCAGCAGTGAACCCCAAGGGACAGAGGGGTATGGCTACACCTTC CASSEPQGTEGYGYTF
NA TRBJ1-2 many TRBV4-1 TGCGCCAGCAGCACACCCACGGGTGGCAGGGATAATGGCTACACCTTC CASSTPTGGRDNGYTF
NA TRBJ1-1 NA TRBV12-3/TRBV12-4 TGTGCCAGCAGTCCTACCACCGGGACACCGAACACTGAAGCTTTCTTT CASSPTTGTPNTEAFF